Listed below are T cell receptor beta chains from one sample, sequenced in a study of Ad26.COV2.S vaccination and SARS-CoV-2 variants. Clones were sequenced by immunoSEQ multiplex PCR, and TCRdb holds only the in-frame ones, with some missing. This table has 300,000 to 350,000 clones, 88% appearing once. This sample comprised peripheral blood, obtained in a trial of Ad26.COV2.S vaccine versus placebo. The receptors originated from a person aged 18-60 years who received the Ad26.COV2.S COVID-19 vaccine or a placebo. Each CDR3 is given with its conserved first and last residue.

j_gene: TRBJ2-2
v_gene: TRBV28
len: 14
CDR3aa: CASSPDRNTGELFF

j_gene: TRBJ1-2
v_gene: TRBV29-1
len: 13
CDR3aa: CSVGGQGADGYTF

j_gene: TRBJ2-2
v_gene: TRBV19
len: 15
CDR3aa: CASQPPGRGHGELFF

j_gene: TRBJ1-2
v_gene: TRBV30
len: 12
CDR3aa: CAWSRGNYGYTF

j_gene: TRBJ1-2
v_gene: TRBV2
len: 14
CDR3aa: CASSRDRVLDGYTF

j_gene: TRBJ2-1
v_gene: TRBV27
len: 14
CDR3aa: CASSPRLASNEQFF

j_gene: TRBJ2-1
v_gene: TRBV29-1
len: 12
CDR3aa: CSVEAGGFEQFF

j_gene: TRBJ1-4
v_gene: TRBV28
len: 16
CDR3aa: CASSSTMGQGLEKLFF

j_gene: TRBJ2-7
v_gene: TRBV4-2
len: 18
CDR3aa: CASSPGASNDLLSYEQYF

j_gene: TRBJ2-7
v_gene: TRBV4-2
len: 14
CDR3aa: CASSLGDAPYEQYF

j_gene: TRBJ2-2
v_gene: TRBV27
len: 17
CDR3aa: CASSLRSNPPSTGELFF

j_gene: TRBJ1-2
v_gene: TRBV4-3
len: 15
CDR3aa: CASSQDRNINYGYTF

j_gene: TRBJ1-2
v_gene: TRBV7-3
len: 15
CDR3aa: CASSQWTGGGYGYTF

j_gene: TRBJ2-3
v_gene: TRBV13
len: 17
CDR3aa: CASSQGGLAGTGDTQYF

j_gene: TRBJ2-5
v_gene: TRBV6-5
len: 15
CDR3aa: CAGSRGVAYQETQYF

j_gene: TRBJ2-2
v_gene: TRBV19
len: 12
CDR3aa: CASSTNTGELFF

j_gene: TRBJ1-1
v_gene: TRBV20-1
len: 11
CDR3aa: CSGGGRAGAFF

j_gene: TRBJ2-3
v_gene: TRBV6-6
len: 16
CDR3aa: CASAIWDRGRADTQYF

j_gene: TRBJ1-3
v_gene: TRBV5-1
len: 15
CDR3aa: CASSRDSYSGNTIYF

j_gene: TRBJ2-1
v_gene: TRBV11-2
len: 14
CDR3aa: CASDRAGAVNEQFF

j_gene: TRBJ1-2
v_gene: TRBV27
len: 13
CDR3aa: CASSLWREGGYTF

j_gene: TRBJ2-7
v_gene: TRBV29-1
len: 12
CDR3aa: CSVEETDYEQYF

j_gene: TRBJ1-5
v_gene: TRBV7-3
len: 14
CDR3aa: CASSVTGGNQPQHF

j_gene: TRBJ2-1
v_gene: TRBV30
len: 15
CDR3aa: CAWSKTGLAYNEQFF

j_gene: TRBJ1-5
v_gene: TRBV2
len: 15
CDR3aa: CASSGPANSNQPQHF

j_gene: TRBJ1-1
v_gene: TRBV6-5
len: 15
CDR3aa: CASTRAGGKGTEAFF

j_gene: TRBJ2-3
v_gene: TRBV3-1/TRBV3-2
len: 15
CDR3aa: CASSSASGMADTQYF

j_gene: TRBJ2-3
v_gene: TRBV7-2
len: 16
CDR3aa: CASSKTSGGLTDTQYF

j_gene: TRBJ2-3
v_gene: TRBV19
len: 13
CDR3aa: CASSIQGTDTQYF